The 4 T cell receptor beta chains listed next were all sequenced from one sample in a study of T cells after yellow fever vaccination (dated by TCRdb to about 2019). To prepare the library, 5' RACE was applied. Sequencer: Illumina NovaSeq 6000. TCRdb reran the public reads through fastp at Q25 and MiXCR, keeping productive beta chains. Merged by CDR3 protein, the rows form single entries marked with the most common genes and DNA. The sample table shows hundreds of thousands of distinct CDR3 sequences, and roughly an eighth are seen once. 2.5% to 3.5% of the sample belongs to the ten largest clones. The treatment or condition tag for this specimen amounts to: live attenuated yellow fever vaccine strain. Here the sequenced sample was CD4+ T cells sorted from PBMCs, taken 15 days after the yellow fever booster vaccination. These receptors originate from a man younger than 35 who received the YFV17D yellow fever vaccine.

This clonotype was observed a handful of times. The chain has TRBV27 and TRBJ1-5; tentative D call: TRBD1 (5 bases). The CDR3 has 16 residues. V was clipped by 7 bases and J by 0 bases, with 16 bases between them. Germline V gene sequence: CDR1 MNHEY, CDR2 SMNVEV (reference sequence). For the CDR3, the DNA is TGTGCCAGCACCTCCTTGGCAGGGACTAGCAATCAGCCCCAGCATTTT. This sequence encodes CASTSLAGTSNQPQHF.

In its sample, this clonotype was seen a few times. The rearrangement joins TRBV6-6 to TRBJ2-7, with 9 bases that match TRBD2. CDR1 and CDR2 (germline): MNHNY, SVGAGI (reference sequence). The trim removed 5 bases at V and 4 bases at J, leaving 12 bases unmatched. This CDR3 comprises 16 residues. The CDR3 sequence is CASSQGSRGGVYEQYV. In DNA, the CDR3 is TGTGCCAGCAGTCAAGGTTCGCGGGGGGGCGTTTACGAGCAGTACGTC.

V and J are TRBV7-9 and TRBJ1-1; perhaps TRBD1 as D (6 bases). Germline V gives CDR1 SEHNR, CDR2 FQNEAQ (reference sequence). CDR3 length: 14 residues. Trimming pared 6 bases from V and 4 bases from J, leaving 15 bases between. CDR3 in amino acids: CASSYGEGGTEAFF. The CDR3 region has the DNA TGTGCCAGCAGTTACGGGGAAGGGGGCACTGAAGCTTTCTTT.

CDR3 DNA sequence: TGTGCCAGCAGTTACACAACGGGGTCCTCTGGGGCCAACGTCCTGACTTTC. It specifies CASSYTTGSSGANVLTF. The V gene is TRBV6-6, the J gene TRBJ2-6; D is possibly TRBD2 (5 bases). Germline-derived CDR1 and CDR2 are MNHNY and SVGAGI (reference sequence). This CDR3 contains 17 residues. The ends were cut back, 2 bases at V and 0 bases at J, with 11 bases in the middle.